Below are 9 T cell receptor beta chains sequenced from a single sample in a study of cytomegalovirus exposure and HLA in healthy donors. Primers: 60 Vbeta forward and 13 Jbeta reverse. TCRdb's table, derived via immunoSEQ multiplex PCR, lists solely in-frame clones and lacks some. The table shows 150,000 to 200,000 clones, with just over 75% occurring only once. Source material: PBMCs. These receptors came from a man aged 18 to 29 in good health and CMV-seronegative.

The rearrangement uses TRBV30 and TRBJ2-7, with D hard to call. Germline V gives CDR1 GTSNPN, CDR2 SVGIG (reference sequence). The CDR3 sequence is 12 residues long. Trimming stripped 3 bases from V and 4 bases from J, with 10 bases between. As DNA, the CDR3 is TGTGCCTGGAGGAGTGGGCTGTACGAGCAGTACTTC. Its translation is CAWRSGLYEQYF. The full variable domain, completed using reference TRBV30 and TRBJ2-7, is SQTIHQWPATLVQPVGSPLSLECTVEGTSNPNLYWYRQAAGRGLQLLFYSVGIGQISSEVPQNLSASRPQDRQFILSSKKLLLSDSGFYLCAWRSGLYEQYFGPGTRLTVT.

This chain uses TRBV12-5 with TRBJ2-7; D is perhaps TRBD2 (5 bases). V was pared by 0 bases and J by 1 base, with 10 bases between. Looked up from germline, CDR1 is LGHNT and CDR2 is FRNRAP. This CDR3 has 15 residues. The CDR3 coding sequence is TGTGCTAGTGGTTTGGTCCACGGCGGGTCCTACGAGCAGTACTTC. Amino acids: CASGLVHGGSYEQYF.

A single count supports this clone. The V and J genes are TRBV2 and TRBJ1-1; tentatively, D is TRBD1 (6 bases). Germline CDR1 SNHLY, CDR2 FYNNEI. Trimming took 7 bases from V and 1 from J, leaving 16 bases between them. The CDR3 sequence is 15 residues long. The CDR3 DNA sequence: TGTGCCAGCACCCCGGACAGCAACACGAACACTGAAGCTTTCTTT. Translation: CASTPDSNTNTEAFF.

The chain uses TRBV30 and TRBJ1-5; D may be TRBD1 (5 bases). V was clipped by 2 bases and J by 2 bases, with 13 bases between them. The V gene's germline CDR1 is GTSNPN and CDR2 SVGIG (reference sequence). The CDR3 covers 15 residues. The CDR3 here is CAWSRQTVRNQPQHF. For the CDR3, the DNA is TGTGCCTGGAGTCGTCAGACAGTTCGCAATCAGCCCCAGCATTTT.

V gene TRBV5-6 combines with J gene TRBJ2-7; D gene ambiguous. There are 15 residues in the CDR3. The germline V gene has CDR1 SGHDT and CDR2 YYEEEE. The V end was cut by 3 bases, the J end by 0 bases, with 13 bases between. The CDR3 is CASSSELLSSYEQYF. CDR3 nucleotides: TGTGCCAGCAGCTCCGAATTGTTGAGCTCCTACGAGCAGTACTTC.

The chain combines TRBV11-2 with TRBJ2-2; D is ambiguous. V lost 5 bases and J lost 2, with 3 bases in between. CDR3 size: 12 residues. In germline, CDR1 is SGHAT, CDR2 FQNNGV. Written as DNA, the CDR3 is TGTGCCAGCAGCCCAAACACCGGGGAGCTGTTTTTT. As protein: CASSPNTGELFF.

This clone was seen a handful of times. The rearrangement uses TRBV30 and TRBJ2-3; 8 bases map to TRBD2. The length of the CDR3 is 16 residues. Germline assignment: CDR1 GTSNPN and CDR2 SVGIG (reference sequence). The J segment lost 1 base and the V segment lost 0 bases, leaving 6 bases of the junction unmatched. CDR3 sequence reads: CAWSVLRAGGTDTQYF. The CDR3 DNA reads TGTGCCTGGAGTGTATTAAGAGCGGGGGGCACAGATACGCAGTATTTT.

This clone appeared a few times. V and J are TRBV29-1 and TRBJ1-2; no reliable D call. Germline V gene sequence: CDR1 SQVTM, CDR2 ANQGSEA. Trimming stripped 4 bases from V and 8 bases from J, with 14 bases between. The CDR3 loop spans 12 amino acids. The CDR3, as DNA: TGCAGCGTTGCCCCCTTGAGAGAGGGCTACACCTTC. The encoded protein is CSVAPLREGYTF.

The chain has TRBV30 and TRBJ2-7; possible D gene TRBD1, 6 bases. V was trimmed by 3 bases and J by 6 bases, leaving 18 bases between them. CDR1 is GTSNPN and CDR2 is SVGIG in the germline V gene (reference sequence). The CDR3 covers 14 residues. The CDR3 region is CAWSILGQGFEQYF. CDR3 nucleotide sequence: TGTGCCTGGAGCATCTTGGGACAAGGCTTCGAGCAGTACTTC.